This is a list of T cell receptor beta chains from one sample in a study of cytomegalovirus exposure and HLA in healthy donors. TCRdb keeps only in-frame clones here, not all; method: immunoSEQ multiplex PCR. The repertoire has roughly 160,000 clones, roughly 80% of them found once; the top ten carry about 4.6%. The sequenced sample was PBMCs. The receptors were gathered from a middle-aged man in good health and CMV-seronegative. CDR3s include the opening cysteine and the closing phenylalanine or tryptophan. A D gene is named only where the DNA matches it firmly. Only part of the rows carry a size: once, few, many, or a class if the clone is expanded.

v_gene,abundance,j_gene,d_gene,CDR3nt,CDR3aa
TRBV30,.,TRBJ1-2,.,TGTGCCTGGAGGATGGCAGGTGCTTATGGCTACACCTTC,CAWRMAGAYGYTF
TRBV5-8,.,TRBJ2-4,.,TGTGCCAGCAGAGGGGTGAAAAACATTCAGTACTTC,CASRGVKNIQYF
TRBV21-1,.,TRBJ2-7,.,TGTGCCAGCAGCAGAGAGACAGGGTTCGCCGGCAACGAGCAGTACTTC,CASSRETGFAGNEQYF
TRBV5-1,once,TRBJ2-2,TRBD1,TGCGCCAGCAGCTTCGAGGGGGCATGGACCGGGGAGCTGTTTTTT,CASSFEGAWTGELFF
TRBV4-1,few,TRBJ1-1,.,TGCGCCAGCAGCCCCCTCCTCAGGAACACTGAAGCTTTCTTT,CASSPLLRNTEAFF
TRBV6-5,.,TRBJ2-2,.,TGTGCCAGCAGTTACTCAAGGCTCGGGGCCGGGGAGCTGTTTTTT,CASSYSRLGAGELFF
TRBV4-3,.,TRBJ2-1,TRBD2,TGCGCCAGCAGCCAGGTTGGGGGACTAGCGGGCAATGAGCAGTTCTTC,CASSQVGGLAGNEQFF
TRBV6-1,.,TRBJ1-2,.,TGTGCCAGCAGTGAAGGGGGGGGAGTCGAGCACACCTTC,CASSEGGGVEHTF
TRBV5-5,.,TRBJ1-2,TRBD1,TGTGCCAGCAGCCCAAGGACAGGGGGGAGAGATGGCTACACCTTC,CASSPRTGGRDGYTF
TRBV7-9,few,TRBJ2-7,.,TGTGCCAGCAGCCCTGACAGGTCCGTGGAGCAGTACTTC,CASSPDRSVEQYF
TRBV7-9,.,TRBJ2-3,.,TGTGCCAGCAGCTTCGGAGGGGCAGATACGCAGTATTTT,CASSFGGADTQYF
TRBV5-1,.,TRBJ2-2,TRBD1,TGCGCCAGCAGTGGGACAGTTCAAACCGGGGAGCTGTTTTTT,CASSGTVQTGELFF
TRBV27,.,TRBJ2-5,.,TGTGCCAGCAGGCCCGGACAGCTAATCCAAGAGACCCAGTACTTC,CASRPGQLIQETQYF
TRBV5-1,few,TRBJ2-2,TRBD2,TGCGCCAGCAGCTTAATTGGACTAGCGACCGGGGAGCTGTTTTTT,CASSLIGLATGELFF
TRBV6-5,.,TRBJ2-3,.,TGTGCCAGCAGTTACTCGTCAGACTACACAGATACGCAGTATTTT,CASSYSSDYTDTQYF
TRBV12-5,.,TRBJ1-5,TRBD1,TGTGCTAGTGGGCGCGTCACAGGGGGACTCCATCAGCCCCAGCATTTT,CASGRVTGGLHQPQHF
TRBV30,.,TRBJ2-7,.,TGTGCCTGGAGTGTACTCACGTTGTCCGGTGAGCAGTACTTC,CAWSVLTLSGEQYF
TRBV7-9,.,TRBJ1-6,TRBD1,TGTGCCAGCAGCTTAGCAGACTTCCGGGACAGGGGGCGATCACCCCTCCACTTT,CASSLADFRDRGRSPLHF
TRBV6-1,once,TRBJ2-5,.,TGTGCCAGCAGTGGTGGACTCGCCCAGGAGACCCAGTACTTC,CASSGGLAQETQYF
TRBV5-4,.,TRBJ2-1,.,TGTGCCAGCAGCTTTCGGGGCTCCTACAATGAGCAGTTCTTC,CASSFRGSYNEQFF
TRBV28,once,TRBJ1-6,.,TGTGCCAGCAGGACCGGGCAGGGAGGAGGTTCACCCCTCCACTTT,CASRTGQGGGSPLHF
TRBV19,.,TRBJ1-5,.,TGTGCCAGTAAAGTGCCAGGGCAGACCAATCAGCCCCAGCATTTT,CASKVPGQTNQPQHF
TRBV6-5,once,TRBJ1-2,.,TGTGCCAGCAGGGCGGGGACTAATTCTAACTATGGCTACACCTTC,CASRAGTNSNYGYTF
TRBV19,few,TRBJ1-1,TRBD1,TGTGCCAGTAAAACCGGGACAGGAAACACTGAAGCTTTCTTT,CASKTGTGNTEAFF
TRBV11-2,.,TRBJ2-4,.,TGTGCCAGCAGCTCCAGGACAGAGTCTAGCATTCAGTACTTC,CASSSRTESSIQYF
TRBV7-2,few,TRBJ1-3,.,TGTGCCAGCAGCTTCGGGGGGAGTGCCCTAGACTCTGGAAACACCATATATTTT,CASSFGGSALDSGNTIYF
TRBV5-4,.,TRBJ2-7,TRBD2,TGTGCCAGCAGCCCTAGCGGGCAGGTCGATTACGAGCAGTACTTC,CASSPSGQVDYEQYF
TRBV4-3,once,TRBJ1-6,TRBD1,TGCGCCAGCAGCCAAGATCTTGGGGGACAGGGCGGTTCACCCCTCCACTTT,CASSQDLGGQGGSPLHF
TRBV30,.,TRBJ1-2,.,TGTGCCTGGGGGAGACAAGGTGGATCTGGCTACACCTTC,CAWGRQGGSGYTF